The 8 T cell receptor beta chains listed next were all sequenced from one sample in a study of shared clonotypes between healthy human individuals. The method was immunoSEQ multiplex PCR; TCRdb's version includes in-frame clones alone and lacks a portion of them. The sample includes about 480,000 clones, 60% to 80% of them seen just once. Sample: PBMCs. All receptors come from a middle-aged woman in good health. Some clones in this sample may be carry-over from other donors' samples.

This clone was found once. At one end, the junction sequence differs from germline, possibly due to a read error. CDR3 region: CASCFSGRAGEQFF. CDR3 nucleotides: TGTGCCAGCTGCTTCAGCGGGAGGGCCGGTGAGCAGTTCTTC. The rearrangement links TRBV7-2 to TRBJ2-1, with 10 bases matching TRBD2. CDR1 SGHTA and CDR2 FQGNSA come from the germline V gene. The CDR3 has 14 amino acids.

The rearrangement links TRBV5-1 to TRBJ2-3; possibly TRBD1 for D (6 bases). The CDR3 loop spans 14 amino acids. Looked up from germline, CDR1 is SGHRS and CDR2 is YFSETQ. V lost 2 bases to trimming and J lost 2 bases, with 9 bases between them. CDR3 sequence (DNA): TGCGCCAGCAGCTTACAGGGAATCACAGATACGCAGTATTTT. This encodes CASSLQGITDTQYF.

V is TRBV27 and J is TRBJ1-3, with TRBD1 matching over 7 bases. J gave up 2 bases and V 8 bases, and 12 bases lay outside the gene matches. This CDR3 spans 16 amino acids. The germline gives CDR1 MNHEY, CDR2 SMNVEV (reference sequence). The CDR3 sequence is CASWTRQGVTGNTIYF. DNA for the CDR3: TGTGCCAGCTGGACCCGACAGGGTGTTACTGGAAACACCATATATTTT.

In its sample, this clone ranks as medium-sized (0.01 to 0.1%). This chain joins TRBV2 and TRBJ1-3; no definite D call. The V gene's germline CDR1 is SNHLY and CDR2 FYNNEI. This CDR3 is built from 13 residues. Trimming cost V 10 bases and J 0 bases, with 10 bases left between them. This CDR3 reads CATQARSGNTIYF. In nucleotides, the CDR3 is TGTGCCACCCAGGCCCGCTCTGGAAACACCATATATTTT.

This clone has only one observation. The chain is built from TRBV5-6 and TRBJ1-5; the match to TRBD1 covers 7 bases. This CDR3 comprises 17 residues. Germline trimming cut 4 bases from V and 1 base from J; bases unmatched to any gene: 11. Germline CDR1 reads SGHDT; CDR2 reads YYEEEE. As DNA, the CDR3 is TGTGCCAGCAGCCCAAGCCGACAGGGTGGGAGCAATCAGCCCCAGCATTTT. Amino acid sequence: CASSPSRQGGSNQPQHF.

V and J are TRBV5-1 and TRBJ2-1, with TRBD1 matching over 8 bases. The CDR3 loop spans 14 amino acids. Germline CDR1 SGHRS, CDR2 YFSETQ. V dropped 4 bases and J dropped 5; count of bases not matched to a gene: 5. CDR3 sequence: CASSKRQGNNEQFF. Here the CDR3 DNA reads TGCGCCAGCAGCAAAAGACAGGGGAACAATGAGCAGTTCTTC.

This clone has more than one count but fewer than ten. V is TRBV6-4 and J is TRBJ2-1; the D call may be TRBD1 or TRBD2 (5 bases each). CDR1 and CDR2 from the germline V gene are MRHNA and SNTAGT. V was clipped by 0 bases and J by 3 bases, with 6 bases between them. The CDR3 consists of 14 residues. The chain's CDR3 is CASSDSGDYNEQFF. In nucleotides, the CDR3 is TGTGCCAGCAGTGACTCGGGGGACTACAATGAGCAGTTCTTC.

CDR3: CASSQVFNAGYTF. Written as DNA, the CDR3 is TGTGCCAGCAGCCAAGTTTTTAACGCTGGCTACACCTTC. The V and J genes are TRBV14 and TRBJ1-2; no clear D. V lost 1 base, J lost 7 bases, and 10 bases lay in between. This CDR3 is 13 amino acids long. The germline V gene encodes CDR1 SGHDN and CDR2 FVKESK.